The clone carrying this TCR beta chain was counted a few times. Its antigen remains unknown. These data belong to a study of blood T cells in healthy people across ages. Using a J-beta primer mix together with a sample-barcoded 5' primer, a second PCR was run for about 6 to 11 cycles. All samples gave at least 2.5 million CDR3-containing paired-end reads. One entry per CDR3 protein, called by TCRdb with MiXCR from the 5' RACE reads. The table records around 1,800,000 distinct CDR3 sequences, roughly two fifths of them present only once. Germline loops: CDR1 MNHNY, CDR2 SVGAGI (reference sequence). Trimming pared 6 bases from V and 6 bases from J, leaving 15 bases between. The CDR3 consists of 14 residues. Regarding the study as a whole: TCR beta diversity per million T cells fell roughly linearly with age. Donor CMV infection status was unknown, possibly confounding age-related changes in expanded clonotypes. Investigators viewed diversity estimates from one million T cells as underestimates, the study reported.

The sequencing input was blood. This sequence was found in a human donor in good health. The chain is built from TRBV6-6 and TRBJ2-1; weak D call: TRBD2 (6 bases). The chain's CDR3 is CASSNEDGGNEQFF. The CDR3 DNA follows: TGTGCCAGCAGCAATGAGGACGGGGGCAATGAGCAGTTCTTC.